A selection of T cell receptor beta chains follows, all from one sample in a study of blood T cells in healthy people across ages. TCRdb called the 5' RACE reads again in MiXCR, with one record for every CDR3 protein. This sample has 700,000 or so distinct CDR3 sequences, with over 20% found just once. Sequencing was performed on blood. Receptors originate from a man between 65 and 79 years old in good health. Each CDR3 is given with its conserved first and last residue. The D gene is left open where the match is weak. Clone sizes are given selectively: once, few, many, or a class where the clone is expanded.

clone size: few; J gene: TRBJ2-5; V gene: TRBV29-1; D gene: .; CDR3 protein: CSVVVVAQETRYF; CDR3 DNA: TGCAGCGTTGTAGTGGTAGCCCAAGAGACCCGGTACTTC
clone size: few; J gene: TRBJ2-5; V gene: TRBV12-3/TRBV12-4; D gene: TRBD2; CDR3 protein: CASSLGAGLQETQYF; CDR3 DNA: TGTGCCAGCAGTTTGGGAGCGGGGCTCCAAGAGACCCAGTACTTC
clone size: .; J gene: TRBJ2-3; V gene: TRBV20-1; D gene: .; CDR3 protein: CSARKPPDTQYF; CDR3 DNA: TGCAGTGCTAGAAAGCCCCCGGATACGCAGTATTTT
clone size: few; J gene: TRBJ1-2; V gene: TRBV10-3; D gene: .; CDR3 protein: CTISDPGGGLTYGYTF; CDR3 DNA: TGTACCATCAGTGACCCCGGGGGGGGTCTGACATATGGCTACACCTTC
clone size: few; J gene: TRBJ1-2; V gene: TRBV7-9; D gene: TRBD1; CDR3 protein: CASSLGTTGDYGYTF; CDR3 DNA: TGTGCCAGCAGCTTAGGGACTACAGGGGACTATGGCTACACCTTC
clone size: .; J gene: TRBJ1-2; V gene: TRBV12-3/TRBV12-4; D gene: .; CDR3 protein: CASSPLTVASGYGYTF; CDR3 DNA: TGTGCCAGCAGCCCTCTAACAGTGGCCTCGGGGTATGGCTACACCTTC
clone size: .; J gene: TRBJ2-3; V gene: TRBV20-1; D gene: TRBD1; CDR3 protein: CSASGQANMPYF; CDR3 DNA: TGCAGTGCTAGTGGACAGGCTAATATGCCGTATTTT
clone size: .; J gene: TRBJ1-3; V gene: TRBV4-3; D gene: TRBD1; CDR3 protein: CASSQDLGTAGNTIYF; CDR3 DNA: TGCGCCAGCAGCCAAGATTTGGGGACAGCCGGAAACACCATATATTTT
clone size: many; J gene: TRBJ2-4; V gene: TRBV10-3; D gene: .; CDR3 protein: CAIDGRSKNIQYF; CDR3 DNA: TGTGCCATCGACGGCCGGTCCAAAAACATTCAGTACTTC
clone size: .; J gene: TRBJ2-1; V gene: TRBV12-3/TRBV12-4; D gene: TRBD2; CDR3 protein: CASSYSGVPLYNEQFF; CDR3 DNA: TGTGCCAGCAGTTATAGCGGGGTCCCGCTCTACAATGAGCAGTTCTTC
clone size: few; J gene: TRBJ2-6; V gene: TRBV7-2; D gene: .; CDR3 protein: CASSQRRPRGINSGANVLTF; CDR3 DNA: TGTGCCAGCAGCCAGAGACGCCCCCGAGGAATTAACTCTGGGGCCAACGTCCTGACTTTC
clone size: many; J gene: TRBJ2-3; V gene: TRBV4-1; D gene: .; CDR3 protein: CAGGISETDTQYF; CDR3 DNA: TGCGCCGGGGGGATCTCGGAGACAGATACGCAGTATTTT
clone size: few; J gene: TRBJ2-7; V gene: TRBV21-1; D gene: .; CDR3 protein: CASLRAGSYEQYF; CDR3 DNA: TGTGCCAGTCTCCGAGCGGGCTCCTACGAGCAGTACTTC
clone size: .; J gene: TRBJ2-3; V gene: TRBV7-9; D gene: .; CDR3 protein: CASSPRGAELTDTQYF; CDR3 DNA: TGTGCCAGCAGCCCAAGGGGGGCCGAGCTCACAGATACGCAGTATTTT
clone size: few; J gene: TRBJ2-7; V gene: TRBV14; D gene: .; CDR3 protein: CASSHLDGTYEQYF; CDR3 DNA: TGTGCCAGCAGCCACCTGGACGGGACCTACGAGCAGTACTTC
clone size: .; J gene: TRBJ2-7; V gene: TRBV12-3/TRBV12-4; D gene: .; CDR3 protein: CASSSGTVNYEQYF; CDR3 DNA: TGTGCCAGCAGTTCCGGGACGGTTAACTACGAGCAGTACTTC
clone size: .; J gene: TRBJ2-2; V gene: TRBV19; D gene: .; CDR3 protein: CATKPPRGDTGELFF; CDR3 DNA: TGTGCCACCAAACCCCCCCGCGGGGACACCGGGGAGCTGTTTTTT
clone size: .; J gene: TRBJ1-2; V gene: TRBV12-3/TRBV12-4; D gene: TRBD1; CDR3 protein: CASSPGQGSGGYTF; CDR3 DNA: TGTGCCAGCAGTCCGGGACAGGGGTCCGGCGGCTACACCTTC
clone size: once; J gene: TRBJ2-5; V gene: TRBV29-1; D gene: .; CDR3 protein: CSVERVEPETQYF; CDR3 DNA: TGCAGCGTTGAAAGGGTAGAACCGGAGACCCAGTACTTC
clone size: few; J gene: TRBJ2-3; V gene: TRBV20-1; D gene: TRBD1; CDR3 protein: CSAGTAATDTQYF; CDR3 DNA: TGCAGTGCTGGGACAGCGGCCACAGATACGCAGTATTTT
clone size: .; J gene: TRBJ2-1; V gene: TRBV27; D gene: .; CDR3 protein: CASSLKPQGRNEQFF; CDR3 DNA: TGTGCCAGCAGCCTAAAACCCCAGGGGCGAAATGAGCAGTTCTTC
clone size: .; J gene: TRBJ2-4; V gene: TRBV6-6; D gene: .; CDR3 protein: CASSGTSPSIQYF; CDR3 DNA: TGTGCCAGCAGTGGGACATCCCCATCCATTCAGTACTTC
clone size: .; J gene: TRBJ1-4; V gene: TRBV18; D gene: .; CDR3 protein: CASSPLRDGGEKLFF; CDR3 DNA: TGTGCCAGCTCACCACTTAGGGACGGCGGGGAAAAACTGTTTTTT
clone size: once; J gene: TRBJ1-1; V gene: TRBV28; D gene: TRBD1; CDR3 protein: CASSSIASTGLVTEAFF; CDR3 DNA: TGTGCCAGCAGTTCTATAGCCTCGACAGGGTTAGTAACTGAAGCTTTCTTT
clone size: .; J gene: TRBJ2-5; V gene: TRBV7-2; D gene: TRBD2; CDR3 protein: CASSSTGTSETQYF; CDR3 DNA: TGTGCCAGCAGCTCGACCGGGACTAGCGAGACCCAGTACTTC
clone size: few; J gene: TRBJ2-3; V gene: TRBV7-2; D gene: .; CDR3 protein: CASSLASLRDTQYF; CDR3 DNA: TGTGCCAGCAGCTTGGCCTCGCTGAGAGATACGCAGTATTTT
clone size: .; J gene: TRBJ2-3; V gene: TRBV7-6; D gene: .; CDR3 protein: CASSLSGKDTQYF; CDR3 DNA: TGTGCCAGCAGCCTTAGTGGAAAAGATACGCAGTATTTT
clone size: few; J gene: TRBJ2-5; V gene: TRBV29-1; D gene: .; CDR3 protein: CSAVRDISETQYF; CDR3 DNA: TGCAGCGCCGTCCGGGACATTAGTGAGACCCAGTACTTC
clone size: .; J gene: TRBJ1-6; V gene: TRBV27; D gene: .; CDR3 protein: CASNLQGTHNSPLHF; CDR3 DNA: TGTGCCAGCAATCTTCAGGGAACCCATAATTCACCCCTCCACTTT
clone size: .; J gene: TRBJ2-7; V gene: TRBV5-1; D gene: TRBD1; CDR3 protein: CASRGQVADEQYF; CDR3 DNA: TGCGCCAGCAGGGGACAGGTTGCAGACGAGCAGTACTTC
clone size: .; J gene: TRBJ2-1; V gene: TRBV18; D gene: TRBD2; CDR3 protein: CASSQESGTNYNEQFF; CDR3 DNA: TGTGCCAGCTCACAGGAGTCCGGGACTAACTACAATGAGCAGTTCTTC
clone size: .; J gene: TRBJ2-5; V gene: TRBV7-9; D gene: .; CDR3 protein: CASSLLTNLQETQYF; CDR3 DNA: TGTGCCAGCAGCTTACTAACTAACCTCCAAGAGACCCAGTACTTC
clone size: few; J gene: TRBJ2-3; V gene: TRBV20-1; D gene: .; CDR3 protein: CSAYGNTDTQYF; CDR3 DNA: TGCAGTGCTTACGGCAACACAGATACGCAGTATTTT
clone size: .; J gene: TRBJ2-3; V gene: TRBV7-3; D gene: .; CDR3 protein: CASSLMNSGTDTQYF; CDR3 DNA: TGTGCCAGCAGCTTAATGAATAGCGGCACAGATACGCAGTATTTT
clone size: few; J gene: TRBJ2-7; V gene: TRBV12-3/TRBV12-4; D gene: TRBD2; CDR3 protein: CASSFPSGEAYEQYF; CDR3 DNA: TGTGCCAGCAGTTTCCCTAGCGGGGAGGCCTACGAGCAGTACTTC
clone size: few; J gene: TRBJ2-2; V gene: TRBV29-1; D gene: .; CDR3 protein: CSVEAGTSNTGELFF; CDR3 DNA: TGCAGCGTAGAAGCCGGGACCTCGAACACCGGGGAGCTGTTTTTT
clone size: few; J gene: TRBJ2-5; V gene: TRBV12-3/TRBV12-4; D gene: .; CDR3 protein: CASSLIRRETQYF; CDR3 DNA: TGTGCCAGCAGTTTAATCCGACGGGAGACCCAGTACTTC
clone size: .; J gene: TRBJ1-2; V gene: TRBV29-1; D gene: .; CDR3 protein: CSVVRGYGYTF; CDR3 DNA: TGCAGCGTTGTGAGGGGGTATGGCTACACCTTC
clone size: many; J gene: TRBJ1-2; V gene: TRBV29-1; D gene: .; CDR3 protein: CSVVGGSDYGYTF; CDR3 DNA: TGCAGCGTTGTGGGGGGAAGCGACTATGGCTACACCTTC
clone size: .; J gene: TRBJ2-1; V gene: TRBV2; D gene: TRBD2; CDR3 protein: CASSFGGGVDEQFF; CDR3 DNA: TGTGCCAGCAGCTTCGGCGGGGGGGTCGATGAGCAGTTCTTC
clone size: many; J gene: TRBJ1-1; V gene: TRBV12-3/TRBV12-4; D gene: .; CDR3 protein: CASSFTQVVMNTEAFF; CDR3 DNA: TGTGCCAGCAGTTTTACCCAGGTGGTTATGAACACTGAAGCTTTCTTT
clone size: few; J gene: TRBJ2-2; V gene: TRBV7-2; D gene: TRBD2; CDR3 protein: CASSLRASGWNTGELFF; CDR3 DNA: TGTGCCAGCAGCTTAAGGGCTAGCGGGTGGAACACCGGGGAGCTGTTTTTT
clone size: few; J gene: TRBJ2-5; V gene: TRBV11-2; D gene: .; CDR3 protein: CASSLEGLVTQYF; CDR3 DNA: TGTGCCAGCAGCTTAGAGGGGTTGGTGACCCAGTACTTC
clone size: few; J gene: TRBJ2-5; V gene: TRBV29-1; D gene: .; CDR3 protein: CSCDGPAAEETQYF; CDR3 DNA: TGCAGCTGCGACGGGCCAGCAGCGGAAGAGACCCAGTACTTC
clone size: .; J gene: TRBJ2-1; V gene: TRBV20-1; D gene: .; CDR3 protein: CSARLVGGSYNEQFF; CDR3 DNA: TGCAGTGCTAGGTTAGTGGGAGGCTCCTACAATGAGCAGTTCTTC
clone size: few; J gene: TRBJ2-5; V gene: TRBV28; D gene: .; CDR3 protein: CALNRAGEKETQYF; CDR3 DNA: TGTGCCCTCAACCGGGCAGGGGAGAAAGAGACCCAGTACTTC
clone size: few; J gene: TRBJ2-3; V gene: TRBV3-1; D gene: .; CDR3 protein: CASSQDRNSNTQYF; CDR3 DNA: TGTGCCAGCAGCCAAGATAGGAACTCCAATACGCAGTATTTT
clone size: few; J gene: TRBJ1-4; V gene: TRBV7-2; D gene: TRBD1; CDR3 protein: CASSLGTGGGGEKLFF; CDR3 DNA: TGTGCCAGCAGCTTAGGCACAGGGGGAGGGGGGGAAAAACTGTTTTTT
clone size: .; J gene: TRBJ1-4; V gene: TRBV6-6; D gene: .; CDR3 protein: CASSLLTAEKLFF; CDR3 DNA: TGTGCCAGCAGTTTGTTGACAGCTGAAAAACTGTTTTTT
clone size: .; J gene: TRBJ2-7; V gene: TRBV6-6; D gene: .; CDR3 protein: CASSFTTYEQYF; CDR3 DNA: TGTGCCAGCAGTTTTACCACCTACGAGCAGTACTTC
clone size: many; J gene: TRBJ2-1; V gene: TRBV20-1; D gene: TRBD2; CDR3 protein: CSARVGGALEQFF; CDR3 DNA: TGCAGTGCTAGAGTCGGGGGGGCCTTAGAGCAGTTCTTC
clone size: once; J gene: TRBJ1-5; V gene: TRBV24-1; D gene: .; CDR3 protein: CATSDPGQPQHF; CDR3 DNA: TGTGCCACCAGTGATCCGGGTCAGCCCCAGCATTTT